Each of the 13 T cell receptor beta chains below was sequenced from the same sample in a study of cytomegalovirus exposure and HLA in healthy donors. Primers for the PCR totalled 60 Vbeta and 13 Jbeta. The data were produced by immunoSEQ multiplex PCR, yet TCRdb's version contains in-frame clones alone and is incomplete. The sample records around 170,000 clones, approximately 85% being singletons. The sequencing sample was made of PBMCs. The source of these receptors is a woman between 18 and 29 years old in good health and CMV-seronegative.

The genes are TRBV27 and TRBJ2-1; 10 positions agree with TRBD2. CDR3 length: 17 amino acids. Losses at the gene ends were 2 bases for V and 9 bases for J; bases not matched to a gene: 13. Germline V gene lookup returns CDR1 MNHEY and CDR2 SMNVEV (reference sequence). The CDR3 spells CASSLIFRAGGPSEQFF. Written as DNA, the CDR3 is TGTGCCAGCAGTTTAATCTTTCGAGCGGGAGGGCCAAGTGAGCAGTTCTTC.

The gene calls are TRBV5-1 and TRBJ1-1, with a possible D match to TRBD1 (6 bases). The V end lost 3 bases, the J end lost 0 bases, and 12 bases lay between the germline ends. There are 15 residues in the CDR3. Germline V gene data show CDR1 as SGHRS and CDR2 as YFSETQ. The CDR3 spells CASSWGTSMNTEAFF. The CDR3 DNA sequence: TGCGCCAGCAGCTGGGGGACATCTATGAACACTGAAGCTTTCTTT.

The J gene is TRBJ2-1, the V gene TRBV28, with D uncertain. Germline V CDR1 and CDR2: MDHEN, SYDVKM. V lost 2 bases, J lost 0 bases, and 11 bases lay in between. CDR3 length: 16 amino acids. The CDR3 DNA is TGTGCCAGCAGTTTACTGAGTGTAAACTCCTACAATGAGCAGTTCTTC. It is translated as CASSLLSVNSYNEQFF.

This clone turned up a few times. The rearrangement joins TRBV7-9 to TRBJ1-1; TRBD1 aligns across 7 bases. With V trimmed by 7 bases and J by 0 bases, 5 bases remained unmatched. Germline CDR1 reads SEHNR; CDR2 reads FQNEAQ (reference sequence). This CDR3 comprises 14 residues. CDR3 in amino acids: CASTGDRMNTEAFF. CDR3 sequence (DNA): TGTGCCAGCACCGGGGACAGAATGAACACTGAAGCTTTCTTT.

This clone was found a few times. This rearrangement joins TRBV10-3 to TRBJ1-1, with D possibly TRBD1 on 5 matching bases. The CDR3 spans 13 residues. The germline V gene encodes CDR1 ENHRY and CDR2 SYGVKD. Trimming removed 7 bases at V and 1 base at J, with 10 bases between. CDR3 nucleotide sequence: TGTGCCATCAAGTACCAGGGGAACACTGAAGCTTTCTTT. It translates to CAIKYQGNTEAFF.

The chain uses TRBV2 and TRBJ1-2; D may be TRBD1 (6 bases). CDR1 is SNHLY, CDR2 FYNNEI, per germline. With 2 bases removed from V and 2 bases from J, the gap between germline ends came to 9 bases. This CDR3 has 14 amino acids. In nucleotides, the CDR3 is TGTGCCAGCAGTGAACAGGGGACCAACTATGGCTACACCTTC. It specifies CASSEQGTNYGYTF.

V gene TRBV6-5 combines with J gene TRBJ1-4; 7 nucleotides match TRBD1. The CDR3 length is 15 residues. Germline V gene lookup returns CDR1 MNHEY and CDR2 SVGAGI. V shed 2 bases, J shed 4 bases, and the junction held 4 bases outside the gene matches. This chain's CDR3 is CASSYLGQDNEKLFF. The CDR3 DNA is TGTGCCAGCAGTTACCTCGGACAGGATAATGAAAAACTGTTTTTT.

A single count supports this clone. The CDR3 nucleotides read TGTGCCACACAACTAGCAAGTGAGCAGTTCTTC. Translating it yields CATQLASEQFF. The chain couples TRBV6-6 to TRBJ2-1, with TRBD2 as a possible D gene (6 bases). The CDR3 sequence is 11 residues long. Germline V CDR1 and CDR2: MNHNY, SVGAGI (reference sequence). Trimming stripped 10 bases from V and 9 bases from J, with 13 bases between.

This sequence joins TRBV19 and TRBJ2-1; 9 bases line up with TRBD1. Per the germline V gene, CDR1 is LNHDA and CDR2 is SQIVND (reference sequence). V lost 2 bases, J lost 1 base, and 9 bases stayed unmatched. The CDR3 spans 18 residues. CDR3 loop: CASSIRTTGGGSYNEQFF. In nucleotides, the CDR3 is TGTGCCAGTAGTATACGGACGACAGGGGGGGGGTCCTACAATGAGCAGTTCTTC.

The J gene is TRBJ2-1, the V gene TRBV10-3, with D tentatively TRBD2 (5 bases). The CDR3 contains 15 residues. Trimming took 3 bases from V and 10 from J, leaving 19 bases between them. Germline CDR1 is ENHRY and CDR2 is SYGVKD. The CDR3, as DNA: TGTGCCATCAGTGACGGAACTAGAGGGAAGTCGGAGCAGTTCTTC. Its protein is CAISDGTRGKSEQFF.

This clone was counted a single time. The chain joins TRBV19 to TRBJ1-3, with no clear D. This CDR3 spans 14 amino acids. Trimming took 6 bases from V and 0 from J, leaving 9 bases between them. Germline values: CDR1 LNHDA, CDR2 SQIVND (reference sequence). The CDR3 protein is CASSLGSSGNTIYF. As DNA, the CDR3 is TGTGCCAGTAGCCTCGGGTCCTCTGGAAACACCATATATTTT.

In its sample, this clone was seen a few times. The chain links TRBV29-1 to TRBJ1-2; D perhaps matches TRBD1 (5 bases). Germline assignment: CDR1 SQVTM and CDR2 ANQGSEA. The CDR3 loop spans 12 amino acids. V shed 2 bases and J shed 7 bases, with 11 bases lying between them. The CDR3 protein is CSVERAGFGYTF. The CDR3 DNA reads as TGCAGCGTTGAAAGGGCAGGGTTTGGCTACACCTTC.

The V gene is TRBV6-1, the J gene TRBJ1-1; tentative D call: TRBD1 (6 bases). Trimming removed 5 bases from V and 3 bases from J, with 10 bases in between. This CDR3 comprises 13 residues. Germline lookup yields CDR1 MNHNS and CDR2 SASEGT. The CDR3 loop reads CASSRTGYTEAFF. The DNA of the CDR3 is TGTGCCAGCAGTCGCACAGGGTACACTGAAGCTTTCTTT.